The rows below give T cell receptor beta chains drawn from one sample of a study of T cells in Graves' hyperthyroidism and ophthalmopathy. TCRdb fed the multiplex PCR reads into MiXCR, producing one record per CDR3 protein. The table shows 700,000 to 950,000 distinct CDR3 sequences, with roughly a third occurring only once. Input material: blood. The source is a woman aged 40-49 years with Graves' hyperthyroidism. Both conserved end residues are part of each CDR3. The order of the fields is CDR3 protein, CDR3 DNA, J gene, CDR3 length, V gene, D gene, clone size. The D gene is left open where the match is weak. Some rows mark clone size as missing; the rest say once, few, many or name a class of expanded clone.

CDR3 protein: CATSFSQISTNEKLFF; CDR3 DNA: TGTGCCACCAGCTTCAGTCAGATTTCAACTAATGAAAAACTGTTTTTT; J gene: TRBJ1-4; CDR3 length: 16; V gene: TRBV15; D gene: .; clone size: few
CDR3 protein: CSVSGIKGYEQYF; CDR3 DNA: TGCAGCGTCTCCGGGATTAAGGGCTACGAGCAGTACTTC; J gene: TRBJ2-7; CDR3 length: 13; V gene: TRBV29-1; D gene: .; clone size: .
CDR3 protein: CSGPGTLNEKLFF; CDR3 DNA: TGCAGCGGCCCCGGGACCTTAAATGAAAAACTGTTTTTT; J gene: TRBJ1-4; CDR3 length: 13; V gene: TRBV29-1; D gene: .; clone size: .
CDR3 protein: CASSLGEGRHSYTF; CDR3 DNA: TGTGCCAGCAGCCTAGGGGAGGGACGCCATAGCTACACCTTC; J gene: TRBJ1-2; CDR3 length: 14; V gene: TRBV7-9; D gene: .; clone size: many
CDR3 protein: CSGGQTNTEAFF; CDR3 DNA: TGCAGCGGAGGCCAGACGAACACTGAAGCTTTCTTT; J gene: TRBJ1-1; CDR3 length: 12; V gene: TRBV29-1; D gene: .; clone size: many
CDR3 protein: CASSLSTGGTGELFF; CDR3 DNA: TGTGCTAGCAGCTTATCAACCGGGGGCACCGGGGAGCTGTTTTTT; J gene: TRBJ2-2; CDR3 length: 15; V gene: TRBV7-7; D gene: .; clone size: .
CDR3 protein: CASSLLAGGGSGQYF; CDR3 DNA: TGTGCCAGCAGCCTCCTAGCGGGGGGAGGTTCAGGGCAGTACTTC; J gene: TRBJ2-7; CDR3 length: 15; V gene: TRBV5-4; D gene: TRBD2; clone size: .
CDR3 protein: CASSPPSGGNEKLFF; CDR3 DNA: TGTGCCAGCAGTCCCCCCTCCGGCGGTAATGAAAAACTGTTTTTT; J gene: TRBJ1-4; CDR3 length: 15; V gene: TRBV28; D gene: .; clone size: few
CDR3 protein: CASATGVNEKLFF; CDR3 DNA: TGTGCCAGCGCCACAGGAGTTAATGAAAAACTGTTTTTT; J gene: TRBJ1-4; CDR3 length: 13; V gene: TRBV2; D gene: .; clone size: many
CDR3 protein: CAASFSSLTDPEAFF; CDR3 DNA: TGCGCCGCCAGCTTTTCATCTCTAACAGATCCCGAAGCTTTCTTT; J gene: TRBJ1-1; CDR3 length: 15; V gene: TRBV5-1; D gene: .; clone size: few
CDR3 protein: CASSDDRGKAFF; CDR3 DNA: TGTGCCAGCAGTGACGACAGGGGTAAAGCTTTCTTT; J gene: TRBJ1-1; CDR3 length: 12; V gene: TRBV6-1; D gene: TRBD1; clone size: .
CDR3 protein: CASSAAGQNNSPLHF; CDR3 DNA: TGTGCCAGCAGTGCGGCAGGGCAAAATAATTCACCCCTCCACTTT; J gene: TRBJ1-6; CDR3 length: 15; V gene: TRBV25-1; D gene: .; clone size: .
CDR3 protein: CSARDQNQPQHF; CDR3 DNA: TGCAGCGCCCGGGACCAAAATCAGCCCCAGCATTTT; J gene: TRBJ1-5; CDR3 length: 12; V gene: TRBV29-1; D gene: .; clone size: many
CDR3 protein: CASSRGGQGQETQYF; CDR3 DNA: TGTGCCAGCAGTCGCGGCGGCCAGGGCCAAGAGACCCAGTACTTC; J gene: TRBJ2-5; CDR3 length: 15; V gene: TRBV12-3/TRBV12-4; D gene: .; clone size: few
CDR3 protein: CASSLAGAGRRETQHF; CDR3 DNA: TGTGCCAGCAGCTTAGCCGGGGCAGGACGAAGGGAGACCCAGCATTTT; J gene: TRBJ1-5; CDR3 length: 16; V gene: TRBV7-2; D gene: .; clone size: .
CDR3 protein: CASSYSGGGGANVLTF; CDR3 DNA: TGTGCCAGCAGTTACAGTGGGGGCGGGGGGGCCAACGTCCTGACTTTC; J gene: TRBJ2-6; CDR3 length: 16; V gene: TRBV10-3; D gene: .; clone size: .
CDR3 protein: CASSPDRGQSYEQYF; CDR3 DNA: TGTGCCAGCAGCCCTGATCGTGGACAGAGCTACGAGCAGTACTTC; J gene: TRBJ2-7; CDR3 length: 15; V gene: TRBV7-9; D gene: .; clone size: .
CDR3 protein: CASSSGTGTGYEQYF; CDR3 DNA: TGTGCCAGCAGCTCGGGGACAGGGACCGGCTACGAGCAGTACTTC; J gene: TRBJ2-7; CDR3 length: 15; V gene: TRBV7-2; D gene: TRBD1; clone size: .
CDR3 protein: CASSYAGTAYEQYF; CDR3 DNA: TGTGCCAGCAGTTACGCAGGGACCGCATACGAGCAGTACTTC; J gene: TRBJ2-7; CDR3 length: 14; V gene: TRBV6-6; D gene: .; clone size: many
CDR3 protein: CASTLSGDTEAFF; CDR3 DNA: TGTGCCAGCACCTTATCGGGGGACACTGAAGCTTTCTTT; J gene: TRBJ1-1; CDR3 length: 13; V gene: TRBV7-9; D gene: .; clone size: many
CDR3 protein: CRLLGGPNTEAFF; CDR3 DNA: TGCAGACTACTGGGGGGCCCGAACACTGAAGCTTTCTTT; J gene: TRBJ1-1; CDR3 length: 13; V gene: TRBV29-1; D gene: .; clone size: .
CDR3 protein: CAISEKVNTGELFF; CDR3 DNA: TGTGCCATCAGTGAGAAAGTGAACACCGGGGAGCTGTTTTTT; J gene: TRBJ2-2; CDR3 length: 14; V gene: TRBV10-3; D gene: .; clone size: many
CDR3 protein: CSVERVGSNEQYF; CDR3 DNA: TGCAGCGTTGAACGGGTCGGGAGCAATGAGCAGTACTTC; J gene: TRBJ2-7; CDR3 length: 13; V gene: TRBV29-1; D gene: .; clone size: few
CDR3 protein: CASSLVASGNQPQHF; CDR3 DNA: TGTGCCAGCAGCTTAGTAGCGTCAGGCAATCAGCCCCAGCATTTT; J gene: TRBJ1-5; CDR3 length: 15; V gene: TRBV7-2; D gene: .; clone size: many
CDR3 protein: CATSDASGIWNEQFF; CDR3 DNA: TGTGCCACCAGCGACGCTAGCGGGATTTGGAATGAGCAGTTCTTC; J gene: TRBJ2-1; CDR3 length: 15; V gene: TRBV15; D gene: TRBD2; clone size: .
CDR3 protein: CASRAIYGYTF; CDR3 DNA: TGTGCCAGCAGGGCAATCTATGGCTACACCTTC; J gene: TRBJ1-2; CDR3 length: 11; V gene: TRBV12-3/TRBV12-4; D gene: .; clone size: many